The TCR beta chain described here comes from a study of T cells after yellow fever vaccination. About the study: Fractions of limited cellularity were prepared by means of SMART-Seq v4 Ultra Low Input.

Study outcomes and limitations: Abundant clonotypes (contaminants from the bulk population) could be present in FACS-sorted repertoires.

This clonotype was seen a handful of times. Its antigen is as yet unknown. The CDR3 is 15 residues long. CDR1 SGHTA and CDR2 FQGTGA come from the germline V gene. V dropped 1 base and J dropped 1 base, with 10 bases sitting between them. TCRdb itself ran the 5' RACE reads through MiXCR, one entry per CDR3 protein. The sample has 450,000 to 550,000 distinct CDR3 sequences; roughly 21% are singletons. The specimen comprised PBMCs, sampled 15 days after the yellow fever booster vaccination. The TCR was taken from a man aged 25 to 40 who received the YFV17D yellow fever vaccine. The V call is TRBV7-3, the J call TRBJ2-5; D remains ambiguous. The CDR3 coding sequence is TGTGCCAGCAGCTTAATCCCAGGCCCCCAAGAGACCCAGTACTTC. Translated: CASSLIPGPQETQYF.